Described below is a single T cell receptor beta chain sequence and its context. The sample comes from a study of blood T cell repertoires in COVID-19. The assay was immunoSEQ multiplex PCR, and TCRdb's table has in-frame clones only and misses some. The sample consists of about 200,000 clones, about 76% of them appearing once. The receptor's source is a woman between 40 and 55 years old with COVID-19, enrolled during active disease. Sequencing was performed on peripheral blood.

This CDR3 is CASSPWVGRGLPNEQYF. Here the CDR3 DNA reads TGTGCCAGCTCACCGTGGGTCGGGCGGGGGCTCCCCAACGAGCAGTACTTC. This rearrangement joins TRBV18 to TRBJ2-7; a weak D match, TRBD2 (7 bases). Germline V gives CDR1 KGHSH, CDR2 LQKENI. The ends were cut back, 3 bases at V and 5 bases at J, with 23 bases in the middle. CDR3 size: 17 residues.